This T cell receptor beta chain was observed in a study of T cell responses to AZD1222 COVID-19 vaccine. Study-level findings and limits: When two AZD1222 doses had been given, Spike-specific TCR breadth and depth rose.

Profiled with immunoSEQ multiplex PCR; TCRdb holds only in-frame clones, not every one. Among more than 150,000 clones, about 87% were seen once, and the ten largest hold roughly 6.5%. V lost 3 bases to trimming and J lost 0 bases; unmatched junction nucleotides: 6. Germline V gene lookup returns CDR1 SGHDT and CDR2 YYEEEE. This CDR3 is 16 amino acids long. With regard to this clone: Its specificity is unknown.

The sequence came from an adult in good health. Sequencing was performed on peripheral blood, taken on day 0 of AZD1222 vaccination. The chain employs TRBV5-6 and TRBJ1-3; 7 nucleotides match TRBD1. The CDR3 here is CASSSPTGNSGNTIYF. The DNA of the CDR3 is TGTGCCAGCAGCTCACCGACAGGGAACTCTGGAAACACCATATATTTT.